This TCR beta chain comes out of a study of Ad26.COV2.S vaccination and SARS-CoV-2 variants (dated by TCRdb to the early 2020s). For the wider study: Vaccine-arm donors were drawn from COV1001, a multicentre, randomized, double-blind, placebo-controlled phase I-IIa trial of Ad26.COV2.S in healthy adults. Ad26.COV2.S was administered intramuscularly at 5 x 10^10 or 1 x 10^11 viral particles, either as a single shot or as two shots given 56 days apart. TCRbeta repertoire sequencing served as the tool for gauging how specific and how broad the SARS-CoV-2-reactive T cell receptors were following Ad26.COV2.S vaccination. A total of roughly 32 samples were included in the TCR-sequenced set, comprising around 19 Ad26.COV2.S vaccine recipients, 5 placebo recipients and 8 SARS-CoV-2 convalescent individuals. Trial participants were randomized into five groups of five, in which low-dose or high-dose Ad26.COV2.S was given once or twice, or placebo was given on both occasions. Blinding of investigators to trial group allocation was maintained during experiments and outcome assessment. Here is what the overall study found, with its caveats: Substantial breadth of spike-specific CD8+ and CD4+ T cell responses was reported after vaccination. It was noted by the authors that total T cell responses may have been underestimated by the TCR breadth and depth analyses. The study was not powered for comparison of responses between vaccine doses or regimens. Compared with placebo recipients, Ad26.COV2.S recipients showed higher spike-specific TCR breadth (P = 0.0014). Vaccine and placebo recipients had comparable non-spike TCR breadth, which fits with the vaccine containing only spike.

This clone was recorded once. Its antigen is still unknown. One base away there is no much larger clone; base qualities are not given. The immunoSEQ Assay was used to sequence TCRbeta CDR3 regions. After extraction, genomic DNA underwent amplification by bias-controlled multiplex PCR, followed by high-throughput sequencing. From the authors' description of their analysis: Collapsing and filtering of sequences were performed to quantify the absolute abundance of each unique TCRbeta CDR3 region. Usable DNA was measured by amplifying reference genes present in all nucleated cells, and TCRbeta template counts were normalized to that usable DNA to estimate T cell fraction. Repertoire TCRs were annotated as SARS-CoV-2-specific when V gene, CDR3 amino acid sequence and J gene were exactly matched to a known reactive TCR set. The reference SARS-CoV-2 TCR set came from MIRA and was filtered for enrichment in COVID-19-positive ImmuneCODE repertoires, removing public or cross-reactive TCRs. Drawing on the MIRA antigens, annotated TCRs were analysed further at the level of specific ORF or position within ORF. Depth was the summed frequency of annotated unique rearrangements, while breadth was defined as annotated unique rearrangements over total unique productive rearrangements. Two-sided Wilcoxon rank-sum tests were used to compare TCR breadth between groups. TCRdb provides this immuneACCESS table in a form limited to in-frame rearrangements. Some clones are lacking; in checked studies, under half of them reflect an unresolved V gene, and why the rest are absent is not known. V, J and clone size reflect that table, while D and trimming were determined from the DNA. The sample table shows around 450,000 clones, and approximately 92% are seen once. The top ten clonotypes cover approximately 12% of the sample.

The sample's treatment or condition label, in plain terms: around 19 received Ad26.COV2.S at low or high dose, single or two shots; about 5 received placebo; per-sample allocation not given. Repertoires of vaccine and placebo recipients were sequenced from samples collected on day 63 after the first injection. Between 29 July and 7 August 2020, Cohort 1b enrolled around 24 adults aged 18-55 years at one site in Boston, USA. As a vaccine, Ad26.COV2.S was a replication-incompetent adenovirus type 26 vector that expressed a prefusion-stabilized SARS-CoV-2 spike protein derived from the original Wuhan strain. Ends trimmed: V by 5 bases, J by 2 bases; bases unmatched to a gene: 6. The CDR3 has 15 amino acids, counting the end cysteine and phenylalanine. Of all the DNA, just the CDR3 is kept, 45 bases in frame from base 1. Looking up the germline V gene yields CDR1 SGHAT and CDR2 FQNNGV.

Recombination joined TRBV11-2 with TRBJ1-2; 9 bases in the middle match TRBD1. The sample here was peripheral blood, taken in a trial of Ad26.COV2.S vaccine versus placebo. The sequence was obtained from a person aged 18 to 59 who received the Ad26.COV2.S COVID-19 vaccine or a placebo. The CDR3 protein: CASSPTQGANYGYTF. The nucleotide sequence reads TGTGCCAGCAGCCCAACACAGGGGGCCAACTATGGCTACACCTTC.